The 3 T cell receptor beta chains given below trace back to one sample, sequenced in a study of breast tumors, draining lymph nodes, adjacent tissues. TCRdb ran MiXCR on the multiplex PCR reads and lists one entry per CDR3 protein. The repertoire holds around 150,000 distinct CDR3 sequences, with around a third as singletons. The lymph nodes were axillary draining lymph nodes from breast cancer patients. Sequencing used axillary lymph node tissue. All receptors derive from a female donor with breast cancer. Some clones in this sample may be carry-over from other donors' samples.

This clonotype was seen at least ten times. The V and J genes are TRBV15 and TRBJ1-2; a weak D match, TRBD1 (6 bases). The V end lost 5 bases, the J end lost 1 base, and 17 bases lay between the germline ends. CDR3 length: 16 residues. Germline CDR1 LNHNV, CDR2 YYDKDF (reference sequence). The CDR3 nucleotides read TGTGCCACCAGCGCCTACAGGGTCGGAGTTAACTATGGCTACACCTTC. Amino acids: CATSAYRVGVNYGYTF.

The V gene is TRBV24-1, the J gene TRBJ2-3, with unresolved D. CDR1 is KGHDR and CDR2 is SFDVKD in the germline V gene. This CDR3 has 13 amino acids. V lost 7 bases and J 2 bases, leaving 9 bases between the germline ends. The CDR3 DNA reads as TGTGCCACCAGAATGCAGAACACAGATACGCAGTATTTT. Its protein product is CATRMQNTDTQYF.

On this clonotype itself: This could be a read error, since a much larger clone is one nucleotide away. V and J are TRBV6-1 and TRBJ2-2; 9 bases fit TRBD1. Per germline, CDR1 MNHNS and CDR2 SASEGT. The CDR3 is 14 amino acids. The CDR3 reads CASKGTGYTGEPFF. The DNA for the CDR3 is TGTGCCAGCAAAGGGACAGGGTACACCGGGGAGCCGTTTTTT.